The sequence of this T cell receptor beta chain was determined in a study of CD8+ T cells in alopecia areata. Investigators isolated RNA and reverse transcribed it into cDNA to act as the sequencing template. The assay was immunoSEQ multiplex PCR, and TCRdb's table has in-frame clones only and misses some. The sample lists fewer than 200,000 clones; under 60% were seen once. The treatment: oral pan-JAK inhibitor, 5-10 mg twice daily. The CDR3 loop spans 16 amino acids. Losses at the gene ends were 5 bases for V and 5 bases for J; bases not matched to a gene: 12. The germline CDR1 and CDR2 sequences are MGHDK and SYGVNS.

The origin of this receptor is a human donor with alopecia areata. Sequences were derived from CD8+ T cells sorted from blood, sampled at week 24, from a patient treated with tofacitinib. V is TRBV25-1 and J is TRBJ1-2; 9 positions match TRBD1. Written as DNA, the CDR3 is TGTGCCAGCAGTCTTCAGCCCGGACAGGGGATGTATGGCTACACCTTC. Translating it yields CASSLQPGQGMYGYTF.